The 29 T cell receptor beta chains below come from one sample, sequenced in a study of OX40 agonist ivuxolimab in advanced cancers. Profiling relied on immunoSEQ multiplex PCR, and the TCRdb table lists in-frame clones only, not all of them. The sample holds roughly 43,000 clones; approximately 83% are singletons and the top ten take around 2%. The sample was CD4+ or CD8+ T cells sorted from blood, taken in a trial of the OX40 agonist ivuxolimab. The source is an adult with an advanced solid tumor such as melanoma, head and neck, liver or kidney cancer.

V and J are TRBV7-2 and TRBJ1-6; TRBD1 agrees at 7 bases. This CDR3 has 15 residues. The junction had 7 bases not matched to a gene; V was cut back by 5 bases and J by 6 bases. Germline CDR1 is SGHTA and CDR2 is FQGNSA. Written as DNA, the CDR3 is TGTGCCAGCAGCGCCTCCGGGACAGTTAATTCACCCCTCCACTTT. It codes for CASSASGTVNSPLHF. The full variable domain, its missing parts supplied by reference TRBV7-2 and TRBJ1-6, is GAGVSQSPSNKVTEKGKDVELRCDPISGHTALYWYRQSLGQGLEFLIYFQGNSAPDKSGLPSDRFSAERTGGSVSTLTIQRTQQEDSAVYLCASSASGTVNSPLHFGNGTRLTVT.

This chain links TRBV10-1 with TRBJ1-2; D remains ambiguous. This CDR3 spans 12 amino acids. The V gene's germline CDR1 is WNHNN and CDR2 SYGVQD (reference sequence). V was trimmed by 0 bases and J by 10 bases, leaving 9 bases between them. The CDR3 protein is CASSESGILYTF. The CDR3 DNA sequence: TGCGCCAGCAGTGAGTCCGGGATCCTCTACACCTTC.

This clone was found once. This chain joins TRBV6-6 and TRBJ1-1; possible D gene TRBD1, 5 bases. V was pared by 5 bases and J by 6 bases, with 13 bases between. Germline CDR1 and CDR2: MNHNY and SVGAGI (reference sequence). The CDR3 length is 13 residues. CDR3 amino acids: CASSPRQFAEAFF. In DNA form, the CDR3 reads TGTGCCAGCAGTCCCCGACAGTTTGCTGAAGCTTTCTTT.

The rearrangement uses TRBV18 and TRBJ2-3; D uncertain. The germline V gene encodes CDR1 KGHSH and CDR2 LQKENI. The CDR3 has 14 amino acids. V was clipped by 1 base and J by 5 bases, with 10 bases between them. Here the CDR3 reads CASSPQLQIDTQYF. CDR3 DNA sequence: TGTGCCAGCTCACCACAACTCCAAATAGATACGCAGTATTTT. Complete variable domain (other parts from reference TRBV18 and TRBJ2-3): NAGVMQNPRHLVRRRGQEARLRCSPMKGHSHVYWYRQLPEEGLKFMVYLQKENIIDESGMPKERFSAEFPKEGPSILRIQQVVRGDSAAYFCASSPQLQIDTQYFGPGTRLTVL.

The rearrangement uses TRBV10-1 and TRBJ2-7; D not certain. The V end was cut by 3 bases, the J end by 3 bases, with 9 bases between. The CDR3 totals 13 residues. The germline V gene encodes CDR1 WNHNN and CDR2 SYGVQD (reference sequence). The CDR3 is CASSDNVGYEQYF. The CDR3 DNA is TGCGCCAGCAGTGATAATGTGGGCTACGAGCAGTACTTC.

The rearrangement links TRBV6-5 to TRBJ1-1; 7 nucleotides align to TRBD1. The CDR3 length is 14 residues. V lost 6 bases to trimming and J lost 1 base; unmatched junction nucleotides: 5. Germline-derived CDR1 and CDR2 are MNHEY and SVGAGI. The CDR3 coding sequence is TGTGCCAGCAGCCGACGACAGGGGAACACTGAAGCTTTCTTT. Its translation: CASSRRQGNTEAFF.

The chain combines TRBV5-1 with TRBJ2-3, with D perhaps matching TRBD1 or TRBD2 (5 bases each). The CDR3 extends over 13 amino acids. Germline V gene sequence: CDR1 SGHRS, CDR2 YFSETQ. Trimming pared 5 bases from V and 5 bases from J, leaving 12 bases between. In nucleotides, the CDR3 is TGCGCCAGCAGGAGGGACGAGATAGATACGCAGTATTTT. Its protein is CASRRDEIDTQYF. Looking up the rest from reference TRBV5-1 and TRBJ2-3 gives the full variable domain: KAGVTQTPRYLIKTRGQQVTLSCSPISGHRSVSWYQQTPGQGLQFLFEYFSETQRNKGNFPGRFSGRQFSNSRSEMNVSTLELGDSALYLCASRRDEIDTQYFGPGTRLTVL.

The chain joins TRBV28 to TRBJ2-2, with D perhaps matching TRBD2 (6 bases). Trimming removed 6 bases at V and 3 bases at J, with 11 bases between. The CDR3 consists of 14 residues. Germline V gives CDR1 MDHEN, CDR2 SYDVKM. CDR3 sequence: CASRPRGYTGELFF. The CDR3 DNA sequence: TGTGCCAGCAGACCACGGGGGTACACCGGGGAGCTGTTTTTT.

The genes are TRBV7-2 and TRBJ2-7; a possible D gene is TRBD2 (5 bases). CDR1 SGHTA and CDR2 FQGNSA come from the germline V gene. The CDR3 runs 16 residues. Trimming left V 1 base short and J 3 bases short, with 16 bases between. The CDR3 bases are TGTGCCAGCAGCTTAGTTGGAGTCGGACTGGGCTACGAGCAGTACTTC. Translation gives CASSLVGVGLGYEQYF. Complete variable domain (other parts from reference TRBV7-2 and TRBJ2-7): GAGVSQSPSNKVTEKGKDVELRCDPISGHTALYWYRQSLGQGLEFLIYFQGNSAPDKSGLPSDRFSAERTGGSVSTLTIQRTQQEDSAVYLCASSLVGVGLGYEQYFGPGTRLTVT.

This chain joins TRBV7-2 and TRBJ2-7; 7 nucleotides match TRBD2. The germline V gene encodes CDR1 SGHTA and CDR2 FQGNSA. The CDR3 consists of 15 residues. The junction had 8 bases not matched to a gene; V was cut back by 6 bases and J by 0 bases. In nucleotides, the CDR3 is TGTGCCAGCAGTTTAACTAGCGTCAGCTCCTACGAGCAGTACTTC. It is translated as CASSLTSVSSYEQYF.

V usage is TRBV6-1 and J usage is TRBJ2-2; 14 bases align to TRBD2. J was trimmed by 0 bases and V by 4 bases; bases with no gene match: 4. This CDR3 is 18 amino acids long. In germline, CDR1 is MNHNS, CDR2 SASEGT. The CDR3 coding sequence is TGTGCCAGCAGTGCCCTGGGACTAGCGGGGGCGAACACCGGGGAGCTGTTTTTT. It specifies CASSALGLAGANTGELFF.

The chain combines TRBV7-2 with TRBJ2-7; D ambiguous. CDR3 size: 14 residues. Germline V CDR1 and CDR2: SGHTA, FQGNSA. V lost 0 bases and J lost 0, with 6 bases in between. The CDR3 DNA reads TGTGCCAGCAGCTTAGCGACGGCCTCCTACGAGCAGTACTTC. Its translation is CASSLATASYEQYF.

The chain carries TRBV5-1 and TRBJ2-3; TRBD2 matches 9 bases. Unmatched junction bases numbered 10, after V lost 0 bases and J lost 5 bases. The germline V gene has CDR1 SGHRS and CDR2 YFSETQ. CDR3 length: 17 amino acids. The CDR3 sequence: CASSLVASGVGGDTQYF. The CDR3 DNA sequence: TGCGCCAGCAGCTTGGTAGCTAGCGGGGTTGGTGGAGATACGCAGTATTTT. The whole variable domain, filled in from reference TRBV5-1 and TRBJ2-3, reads KAGVTQTPRYLIKTRGQQVTLSCSPISGHRSVSWYQQTPGQGLQFLFEYFSETQRNKGNFPGRFSGRQFSNSRSEMNVSTLELGDSALYLCASSLVASGVGGDTQYFGPGTRLTVL.

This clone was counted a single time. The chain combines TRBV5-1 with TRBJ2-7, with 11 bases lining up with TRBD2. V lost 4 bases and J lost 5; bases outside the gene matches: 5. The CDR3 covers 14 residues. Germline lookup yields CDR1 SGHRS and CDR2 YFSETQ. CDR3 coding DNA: TGCGCCAGCAGCGATACTAGCGGGGGCGACGAGCAGTACTTC. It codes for CASSDTSGGDEQYF.

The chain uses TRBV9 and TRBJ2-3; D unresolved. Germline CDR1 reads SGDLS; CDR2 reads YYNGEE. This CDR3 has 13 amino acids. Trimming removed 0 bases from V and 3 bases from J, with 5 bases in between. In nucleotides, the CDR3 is TGTGCCAGCAGCGTAGAAAGGACAGATACGCAGTATTTT. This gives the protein CASSVERTDTQYF.

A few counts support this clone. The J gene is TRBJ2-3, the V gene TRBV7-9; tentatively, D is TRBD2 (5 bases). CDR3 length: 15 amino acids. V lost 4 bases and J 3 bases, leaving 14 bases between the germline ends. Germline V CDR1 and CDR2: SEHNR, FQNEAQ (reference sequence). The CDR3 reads CASSSVGLGTDTQYF. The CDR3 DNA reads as TGTGCCAGCAGCTCCGTTGGACTTGGGACAGATACGCAGTATTTT.

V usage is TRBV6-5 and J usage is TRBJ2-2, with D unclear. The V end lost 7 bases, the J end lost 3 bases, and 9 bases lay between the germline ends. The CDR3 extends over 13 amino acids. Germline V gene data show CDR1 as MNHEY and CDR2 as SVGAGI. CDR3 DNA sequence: TGTGCCAGCAAAGACTCCTACACCGGGGAGCTGTTTTTT. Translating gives CASKDSYTGELFF.

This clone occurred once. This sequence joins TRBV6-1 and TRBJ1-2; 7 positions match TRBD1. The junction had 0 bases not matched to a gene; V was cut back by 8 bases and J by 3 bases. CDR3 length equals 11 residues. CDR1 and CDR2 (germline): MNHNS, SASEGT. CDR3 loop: CASGTDYGYTF. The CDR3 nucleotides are TGTGCCAGCGGGACAGACTATGGCTACACCTTC.

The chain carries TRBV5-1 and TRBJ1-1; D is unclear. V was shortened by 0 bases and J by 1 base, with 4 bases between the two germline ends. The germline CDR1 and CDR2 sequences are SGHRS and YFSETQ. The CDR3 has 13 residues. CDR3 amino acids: CASSLEPNTEAFF. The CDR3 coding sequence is TGCGCCAGCAGCTTGGAACCGAACACTGAAGCTTTCTTT.

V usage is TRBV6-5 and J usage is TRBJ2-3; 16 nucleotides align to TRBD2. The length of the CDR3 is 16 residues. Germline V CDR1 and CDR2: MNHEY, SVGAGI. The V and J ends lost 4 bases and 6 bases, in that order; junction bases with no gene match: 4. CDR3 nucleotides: TGTGCCAGCAGTTCCCCGGGACTAGCGGGGGGGGATACGCAGTATTTT. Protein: CASSSPGLAGGDTQYF.

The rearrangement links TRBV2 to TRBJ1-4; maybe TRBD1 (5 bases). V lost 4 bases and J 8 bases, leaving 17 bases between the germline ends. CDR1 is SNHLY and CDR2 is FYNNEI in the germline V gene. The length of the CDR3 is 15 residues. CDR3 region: CASSVSLTVPEKLFF. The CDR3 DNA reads TGTGCCAGCAGTGTATCTCTGACAGTTCCGGAAAAACTGTTTTTT.

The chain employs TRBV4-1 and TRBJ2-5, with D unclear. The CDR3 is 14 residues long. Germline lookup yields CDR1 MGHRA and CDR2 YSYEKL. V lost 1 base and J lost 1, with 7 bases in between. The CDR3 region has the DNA TGCGCCAGCAGCCAAGTGACAAGCCAAGAGACCCAGTACTTC. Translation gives CASSQVTSQETQYF.

The DNA for the CDR3 is TGTGCCAGCAGCGCCTTCAACCTTCGGGCTTTCTTT. It specifies CASSAFNLRAFF. This chain links TRBV25-1 with TRBJ1-1; no reliable D call. The CDR3 spans 12 residues. The V end lost 6 bases, the J end lost 11 bases, and 16 bases lay between the germline ends. CDR1 MGHDK and CDR2 SYGVNS come from the germline V gene.

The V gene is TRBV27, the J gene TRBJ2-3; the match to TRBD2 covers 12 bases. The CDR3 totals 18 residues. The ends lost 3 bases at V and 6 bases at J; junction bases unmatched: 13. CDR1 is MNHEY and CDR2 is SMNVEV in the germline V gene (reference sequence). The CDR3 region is CASSFTLWTSGVKDTQYF. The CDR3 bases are TGTGCCAGCAGTTTCACGCTCTGGACTAGCGGGGTGAAGGATACGCAGTATTTT.

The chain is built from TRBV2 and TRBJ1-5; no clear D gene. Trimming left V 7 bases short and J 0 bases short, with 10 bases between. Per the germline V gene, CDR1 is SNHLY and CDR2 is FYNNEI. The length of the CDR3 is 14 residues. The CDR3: CASNSGFSNQPQHF. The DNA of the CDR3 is TGTGCCAGCAACTCCGGGTTTAGCAATCAGCCCCAGCATTTT.

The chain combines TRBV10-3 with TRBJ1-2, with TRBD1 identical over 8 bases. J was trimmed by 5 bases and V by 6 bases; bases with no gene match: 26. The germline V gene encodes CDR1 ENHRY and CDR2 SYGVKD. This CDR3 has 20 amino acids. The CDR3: CAIRRQGLLTRKDVPYGYTF. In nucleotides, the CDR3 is TGTGCCATCAGACGACAGGGGTTGTTAACTCGAAAGGACGTTCCTTATGGCTACACCTTC.

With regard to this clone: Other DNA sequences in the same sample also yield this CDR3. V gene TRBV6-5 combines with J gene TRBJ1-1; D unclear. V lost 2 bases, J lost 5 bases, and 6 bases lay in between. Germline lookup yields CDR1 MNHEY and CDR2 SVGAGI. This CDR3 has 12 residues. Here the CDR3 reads CASSYGGTEAFF. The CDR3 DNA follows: TGTGCCAGCAGTTACGGAGGGACTGAAGCTTTCTTT.

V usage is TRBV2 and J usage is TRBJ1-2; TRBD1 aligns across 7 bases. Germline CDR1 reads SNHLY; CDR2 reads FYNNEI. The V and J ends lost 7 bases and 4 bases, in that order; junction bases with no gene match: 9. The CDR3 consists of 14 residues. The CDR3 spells CASTNNGQVYGYTF. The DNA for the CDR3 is TGTGCCAGCACCAATAACGGACAGGTCTATGGCTACACCTTC.

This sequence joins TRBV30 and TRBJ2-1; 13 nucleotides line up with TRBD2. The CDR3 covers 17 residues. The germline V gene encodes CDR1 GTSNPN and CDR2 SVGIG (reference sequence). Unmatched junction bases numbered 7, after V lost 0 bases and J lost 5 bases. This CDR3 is CAWSVQGLAGYHNEQFF. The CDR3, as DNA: TGTGCCTGGAGTGTACAGGGACTAGCGGGGTATCACAATGAGCAGTTCTTC.